This T cell receptor beta chain was documented in a study of control samples from healthy donors and cancer patients. CDR1 and CDR2 from the germline V gene are SGDLS and YYNGEE. The CDR3 has 14 residues. With 0 bases removed from V and 8 bases from J, the gap between germline ends came to 14 bases. The data were produced by immunoSEQ multiplex PCR, yet TCRdb's version contains in-frame clones alone and is incomplete. The data show 160,000 or so clones, with approximately 93% seen just once and 8.5% held by the top ten. Source material: blood. The receptor comes from a woman between 40 and 50 years old in good health. This chain links TRBV9 with TRBJ1-2, with a possible D match to TRBD1 (5 bases). For the CDR3, the DNA is TGTGCCAGCAGCGTAGGTGGCGGGACTCGGGGCTACACCTTC. Translating it yields CASSVGGGTRGYTF.